This TCR beta chain comes out of a study of blood T cell repertoires in COVID-19. Across the whole study: T cells, B-cell-depleted T cells, or PBMCs supplied cDNA or gDNA.

V shed 5 bases and J shed 3 bases, with 9 bases lying between them. The germline gives CDR1 KGHDR, CDR2 SFDVKD. The CDR3 has 13 residues. Original processing notes: Reference gene primer amplification gave nucleated cell count estimates. Clones were read by immunoSEQ multiplex PCR, and TCRdb kept only the in-frame ones, dropping some. For V, J and clone size, that table is used; D and trimming come from the DNA. The top ten hold approximately 11% of the sample, which has about 98,000 clones, around 82% seen once. The V gene is TRBV24-1, the J gene TRBJ2-5; D is ambiguous. Sequencing was performed on peripheral blood. This TCR was recovered from a man in his sixties or seventies with active or convalescent COVID-19. The CDR3 protein is CATSGAEKETQYF. In DNA, the CDR3 is TGTGCCACCAGTGGCGCCGAAAAAGAGACCCAGTACTTC.